This TCR beta chain was documented in a study of neurological immune-mediated disorders. Study-wide findings and caveats: Expanded clones shared no CDR3 amino acid sequences across subjects, suggesting private repertoires in all groups. Expansion of TCR clones was greatest in HTLV-1-associated myelopathy and smallest in multiple sclerosis, where it fell below that of healthy controls.

Sequencing runs each generated in excess of 180 million TCR-beta sequences derived from 15-18 subjects. MiXCR was run by TCRdb on the 5' RACE reads, yielding one entry per CDR3 protein. Among over 45,000 distinct CDR3 sequences listed, roughly 3% were seen once. This clonotype was seen repeatedly, ten times or more. Its antigen is as yet unknown. This CDR3 contains 15 residues. The germline V gene encodes CDR1 SQVTM and CDR2 ANQGSEA. The V segment lost 6 bases and the J segment 0 bases; nucleotides outside the gene matches: 8. Sequenced material: PBMCs. The clonotype comes from a woman aged 45 to 65 with multiple sclerosis. The V gene is TRBV29-1, the J gene TRBJ2-1, with 7 bases that match TRBD1. This chain's CDR3 is CSVDPTGSSYNEQFF. DNA of the CDR3: TGCAGCGTAGACCCGACAGGGAGCTCCTACAATGAGCAGTTCTTC.